The 22 T cell receptor beta chains reported below all come from one sample, sequenced in a study of blood T cell repertoires in COVID-19. Produced via immunoSEQ multiplex PCR; TCRdb's table is partial and in-frame only. The table lists almost 300,000 clones, roughly 91% of them singletons, with 11% in the top ten. Sequenced material: peripheral blood. These TCRs come from a woman aged 25-40 years with COVID-19, enrolled during active disease.

The rearrangement uses TRBV11-2 and TRBJ1-2; D not certain. Germline CDR1 and CDR2: SGHAT and FQNNGV. The CDR3 spans 15 residues. The ends were cut back, 0 bases at V and 6 bases at J, with 14 bases in the middle. Here the CDR3 reads CASSLDAGGGNGYTF. The DNA of the CDR3 is TGTGCCAGCAGCTTAGATGCGGGCGGAGGGAATGGCTACACCTTC.

The chain is built from TRBV10-2 and TRBJ1-1; D is unresolved. The CDR3 spans 14 residues. V was pared by 2 bases and J by 0 bases, with 7 bases between. The V gene's germline CDR1 is WSHSY and CDR2 SAAADI. The CDR3 region is CASSETVVNTEAFF. CDR3 DNA: TGCGCCAGCAGTGAGACGGTGGTGAACACTGAAGCTTTCTTT.

This clone appeared once. This specimen includes other DNA sequences encoding the same CDR3. The chain recombines TRBV4-1 with TRBJ1-2, with TRBD1 as a possible D gene (5 bases). Trimming shortened V by 1 base and J by 1 base, and 10 bases separated the two germline ends. The CDR3 extends over 15 amino acids. Germline lookup yields CDR1 MGHRA and CDR2 YSYEKL. CDR3 sequence reads: CASSQGQGGNYGYTF. The CDR3 DNA follows: TGCGCCAGCAGCCAAGGGCAGGGCGGTAACTATGGCTACACCTTC.

The chain uses TRBV10-2 and TRBJ2-5; 7 nucleotides align to TRBD2. V was pared by 6 bases and J by 10 bases, with 11 bases of the junction left unmatched. The germline V gene has CDR1 WSHSY and CDR2 SAAADI. CDR3 length equals 13 residues. The CDR3 loop is CASSPSRDYLQYF. DNA of the CDR3: TGCGCCAGCAGCCCGTCCCGGGACTATCTCCAGTACTTC.

This rearrangement joins TRBV5-8 to TRBJ2-3, with 8 bases fitting TRBD1. J gave up 0 bases and V 3 bases, and 3 bases lay outside the gene matches. The CDR3 extends over 15 amino acids. Germline loops: CDR1 SGHTS, CDR2 YDEGEE. The CDR3: CASSSGQVSTDTQYF. DNA for the CDR3: TGTGCCAGCAGCTCGGGACAGGTTAGCACAGATACGCAGTATTTT.

The chain has TRBV6-5 and TRBJ2-7; D may be TRBD2 (6 bases). This CDR3 has 11 residues. CDR1 is MNHEY and CDR2 is SVGAGI in the germline V gene. Trimming cost V 6 bases and J 6 bases, with 9 bases left between them. For the CDR3, the DNA is TGTGCCAGCAGGAGGGGAGGCGAGCAGTACTTC. Residues: CASRRGGEQYF.

V and J are TRBV19 and TRBJ1-2, with D unclear. The CDR3 sequence is 14 residues long. V shed 5 bases and J shed 0 bases, with 10 bases lying between them. Germline V lookup: CDR1 LNHDA, CDR2 SQIVND (reference sequence). The CDR3 sequence is CASSPQTANYGYTF. The CDR3 region has the DNA TGTGCCAGTAGTCCCCAGACTGCTAACTATGGCTACACCTTC.

This rearrangement joins TRBV2 to TRBJ1-4; D remains ambiguous. Germline V CDR1 and CDR2: SNHLY, FYNNEI. Between the trimmed V and J ends, which lost 4 bases and 4 bases, there was a span of 10 bases. The CDR3 totals 14 residues. The CDR3 loop is CASSASYSNEKLFF. The CDR3 DNA is TGTGCCAGCAGTGCCTCTTACAGTAATGAAAAACTGTTTTTT.

The rearrangement links TRBV6-5 to TRBJ1-5; 7 bases agree with TRBD1. Trimming took 7 bases from V and 3 from J; bases not matched to a gene: 9. CDR1 and CDR2 (germline): MNHEY, SVGAGI. The CDR3 sequence is 15 residues long. The CDR3 region is CASNPQGIANQPQHF. The CDR3 nucleotides are TGTGCCAGCAACCCACAGGGGATCGCCAATCAGCCCCAGCATTTT.

This clone occurred once. V gene TRBV9 combines with J gene TRBJ2-1, with TRBD2 as a possible D gene (5 bases). Trimming took off 0 bases at V and 10 bases at J, with 11 bases between the two ends. The CDR3 runs 13 residues. CDR1 and CDR2 (germline): SGDLS, YYNGEE. The CDR3 coding sequence is TGTGCCAGCAGCGTAGAAGGGAGCTGGGAGCAGTTCTTC. This codes for CASSVEGSWEQFF.

The rearrangement uses TRBV5-1 and TRBJ1-4; D ambiguous. This CDR3 is 16 amino acids long. Trimming stripped 0 bases from V and 4 bases from J, with 13 bases between. CDR1 SGHRS and CDR2 YFSETQ come from the germline V gene. The CDR3 region is CASSLVVKGGNEKLFF. In DNA, the CDR3 is TGCGCCAGCAGCTTGGTCGTTAAGGGAGGTAATGAAAAACTGTTTTTT.

This chain links TRBV27 with TRBJ2-7; 11 nucleotides align to TRBD2. The CDR3 runs 15 residues. Germline V lookup: CDR1 MNHEY, CDR2 SMNVEV (reference sequence). With 6 bases clipped from V and 2 bases from J, the junction kept 6 bases outside the gene matches. This CDR3 is CASSGLAGGPYEQYF. The CDR3, as DNA: TGTGCCAGCAGCGGGCTAGCGGGGGGCCCCTACGAGCAGTACTTC.

This chain uses TRBV4-1 with TRBJ2-7; 9 nucleotides agree with TRBD2. Germline CDR1 reads MGHRA; CDR2 reads YSYEKL. The CDR3 is made up of 15 amino acids. The trim removed 2 bases at V and 3 bases at J, leaving 5 bases unmatched. CDR3 in amino acids: CASSQNSGGRYEQYF. CDR3 nucleotides: TGCGCCAGCAGCCAAAATAGCGGGGGTCGCTACGAGCAGTACTTC.

This clone was found once. V usage is TRBV6-6 and J usage is TRBJ1-5; D unresolved. The CDR3 length is 13 residues. V lost 6 bases and J lost 2, with 8 bases in between. From germline, CDR1 is MNHNY and CDR2 SVGAGI (reference sequence). CDR3 DNA: TGTGCCAGCAGCGCCGGAGGCAATCAGCCCCAGCATTTT. Encoded protein: CASSAGGNQPQHF.

The chain recombines TRBV6-5 with TRBJ2-7; the D is unclear. Germline V gene sequence: CDR1 MNHEY, CDR2 SVGAGI. Trimming shortened V by 0 bases and J by 4 bases, and 7 bases separated the two germline ends. The length of the CDR3 is 13 residues. CDR3 in amino acids: CASSYSLFYEQYF. The CDR3 bases are TGTGCCAGCAGTTACTCTCTTTTTTACGAGCAGTACTTC.

The chain uses TRBV7-9 and TRBJ1-2; no clear D. This CDR3 has 14 amino acids. Germline assignment: CDR1 SEHNR and CDR2 FQNEAQ (reference sequence). V was shortened by 2 bases and J by 2 bases, with 9 bases between the two germline ends. The CDR3 reads CASSLIGENYGYTF. The CDR3 DNA reads as TGTGCCAGCAGCTTAATTGGGGAGAACTATGGCTACACCTTC.

The V gene is TRBV9, the J gene TRBJ2-7; unclear D gene. V was cut by 4 bases and J by 7 bases, with 15 bases left in between. Germline CDR1 and CDR2: SGDLS and YYNGEE. This CDR3 region has 13 residues. CDR3 nucleotides: TGTGCCAGCAGCTACAACTTTCTGGAGGAGCAGTACTTC. Its protein is CASSYNFLEEQYF.

As to this clone: The sample has other DNA sequences that encode this CDR3 too. The rearrangement uses TRBV7-2 and TRBJ1-2; D is uncertain. V was clipped by 1 base and J by 4 bases, with 4 bases between them. Germline V gives CDR1 SGHTA, CDR2 FQGNSA. The CDR3 length is 12 residues. The CDR3 region has the DNA TGTGCCAGCAGCTTAGACAGCTATGGCTACACCTTC. Its translation is CASSLDSYGYTF.

The CDR3 DNA sequence: TGTGCCAGCAGTGAACCGGGGGGTGGCACAGATACGCAGTATTTT. Translation gives CASSEPGGGTDTQYF. The rearrangement joins TRBV6-1 to TRBJ2-3, with TRBD2 matching over 7 bases. This CDR3 region has 15 residues. The trim removed 2 bases at V and 1 base at J, leaving 3 bases unmatched. In germline, CDR1 is MNHNS, CDR2 SASEGT.

V gene TRBV6-9 combines with J gene TRBJ1-1; 10 nucleotides align to TRBD1. V shed 9 bases, J shed 6 bases, and the junction held 7 bases outside the gene matches. The germline V gene has CDR1 MNHGY and CDR2 SVAAGI. The CDR3 has 13 amino acids. CDR3 nucleotide sequence: TGTGCCAGTATGACAGGGGGCGAAGCTGAAGCTTTCTTT. Protein product: CASMTGGEAEAFF.

The CDR3 nucleotides are TGTGCCAGCAGCGCACGCCCTGGAGAGGGGACATACAATGAGCAGTTCTTC. It codes for CASSARPGEGTYNEQFF. The rearrangement joins TRBV7-4 to TRBJ2-1; TRBD1 might be the D (6 bases). V dropped 5 bases and J dropped 4 bases, with 21 bases sitting between them. In germline, CDR1 is SGHVT, CDR2 SQSDAQ. This CDR3 is 17 amino acids long.

This rearrangement joins TRBV11-3 to TRBJ2-7, with D perhaps matching TRBD2 (6 bases). The germline V and J ends were trimmed by 0 bases and 2 bases, with 23 bases remaining between them. Germline-derived CDR1 and CDR2 are SGHNT and YENEEA. The CDR3 runs to 19 residues. The CDR3 here is CASSLDIAEEARRTYEQYF. In DNA, the CDR3 is TGTGCCAGCAGCTTAGACATAGCGGAGGAGGCCAGAAGAACCTACGAGCAGTACTTC. Full variable domain (missing parts from reference TRBV11-3 and TRBJ2-7): EAGVVQSPRYKIIEKKQPVAFWCNPISGHNTLYWYLQNLGQGPELLIRYENEEAVDDSQLPKDRFSAERLKGVDSTLKIQPAELGDSAVYLCASSLDIAEEARRTYEQYFGPGTRLTVT.